This TCR beta chain originates from a study of T-cell reconstitution after alpha-beta-depleted transplantation in children. Preparation of the TCRbeta library used unique molecular identifiers. Via MiXCR, TCRdb re-called the PCR reads, giving one row per CDR3 protein. The sample includes about 610,000 distinct CDR3 sequences, roughly 27% seen only once; the top ten take under 45%. V lost 5 bases to trimming and J lost 2 bases, with 18 bases between them. The CDR3 length is 15 residues. In germline, CDR1 is DFQATT, CDR2 SNEGSKA (reference sequence). This receptor was obtained from a boy in the first two years of life with Wiskott-Aldrich syndrome, due to receive a stem cell transplant. The rearrangement joins TRBV20-1 to TRBJ1-2, with a possible D match to TRBD1 (5 bases). This material consisted of PBMCs, taken before TCRalphabeta/CD19-depleted stem cell transplant. The CDR3 is CSAPFQGNMNYGYTF. The DNA for the CDR3 is TGCAGTGCTCCCTTCCAGGGAAACATGAACTATGGCTACACCTTC.